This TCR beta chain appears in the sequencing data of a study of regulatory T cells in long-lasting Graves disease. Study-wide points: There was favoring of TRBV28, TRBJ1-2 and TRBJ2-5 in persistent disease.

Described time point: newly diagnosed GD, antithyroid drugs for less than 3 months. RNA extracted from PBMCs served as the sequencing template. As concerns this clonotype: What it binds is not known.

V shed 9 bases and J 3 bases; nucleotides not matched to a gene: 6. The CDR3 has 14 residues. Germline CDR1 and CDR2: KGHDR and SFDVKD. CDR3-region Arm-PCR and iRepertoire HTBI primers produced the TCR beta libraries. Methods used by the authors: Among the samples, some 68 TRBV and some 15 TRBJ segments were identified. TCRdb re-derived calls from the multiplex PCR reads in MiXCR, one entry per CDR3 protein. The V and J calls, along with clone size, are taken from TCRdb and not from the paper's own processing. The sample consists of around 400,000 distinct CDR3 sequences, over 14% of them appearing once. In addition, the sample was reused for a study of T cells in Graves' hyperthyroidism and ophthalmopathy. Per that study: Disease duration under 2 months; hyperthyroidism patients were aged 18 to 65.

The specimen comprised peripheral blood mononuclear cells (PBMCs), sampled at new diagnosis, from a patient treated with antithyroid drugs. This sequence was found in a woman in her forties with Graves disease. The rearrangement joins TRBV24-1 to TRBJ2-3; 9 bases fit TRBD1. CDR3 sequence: CATGGTGLTDTQYF. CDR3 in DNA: TGTGCCACCGGGGGGACAGGGCTTACAGATACGCAGTATTTT.